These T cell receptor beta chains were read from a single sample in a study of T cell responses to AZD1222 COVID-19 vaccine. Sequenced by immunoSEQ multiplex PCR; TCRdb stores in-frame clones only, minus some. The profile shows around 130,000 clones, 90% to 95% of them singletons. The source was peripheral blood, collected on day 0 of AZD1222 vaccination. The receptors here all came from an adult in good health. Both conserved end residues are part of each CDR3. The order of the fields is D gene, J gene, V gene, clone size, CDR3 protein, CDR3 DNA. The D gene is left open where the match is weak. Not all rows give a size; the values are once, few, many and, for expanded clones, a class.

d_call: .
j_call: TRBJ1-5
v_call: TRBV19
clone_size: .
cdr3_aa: CASSIARRGDQPQHF
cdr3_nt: TGTGCCAGTAGTATAGCCCGTCGTGGAGATCAGCCCCAGCATTTT

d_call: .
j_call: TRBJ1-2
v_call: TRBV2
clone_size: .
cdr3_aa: CASSARGEYGYTF
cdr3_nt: TGTGCCAGCAGTGCGAGGGGAGAGTATGGCTACACCTTC

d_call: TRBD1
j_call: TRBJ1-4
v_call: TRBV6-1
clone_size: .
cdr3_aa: CASSETRPGTGGGREKLFF
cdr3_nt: TGTGCCAGCAGCGAAACCAGACCGGGGACAGGGGGCGGGAGGGAAAAACTGTTTTTT

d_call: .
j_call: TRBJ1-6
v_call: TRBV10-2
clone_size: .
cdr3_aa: CASSDNSPLHF
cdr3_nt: TGCGCCAGCAGTGATAATTCACCCCTCCACTTT

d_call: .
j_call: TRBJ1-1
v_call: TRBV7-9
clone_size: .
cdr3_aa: CASRSTGKNTEAFF
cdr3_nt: TGTGCCAGCAGGTCGACAGGCAAGAACACTGAAGCTTTCTTT

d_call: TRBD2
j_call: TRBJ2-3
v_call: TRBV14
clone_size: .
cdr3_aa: CASTLGLAKSTDTQYF
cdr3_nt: TGTGCCAGCACCCTCGGACTAGCCAAGAGCACAGATACGCAGTATTTT

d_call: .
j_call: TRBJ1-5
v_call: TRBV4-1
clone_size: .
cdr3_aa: CASSPWPRSPPNQPQHF
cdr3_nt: TGCGCCAGCAGCCCCTGGCCCCGGAGTCCTCCTAATCAGCCCCAGCATTTT

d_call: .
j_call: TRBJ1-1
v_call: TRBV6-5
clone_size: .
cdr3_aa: CASRNDVNTEAFF
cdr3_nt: TGTGCCAGCAGGAACGACGTGAACACTGAAGCTTTCTTT

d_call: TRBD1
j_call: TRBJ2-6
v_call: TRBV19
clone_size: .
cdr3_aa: CASRNRGVTGANVLTF
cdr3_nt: TGTGCCAGTAGGAACAGGGGGGTTACTGGGGCCAACGTCCTGACTTTC

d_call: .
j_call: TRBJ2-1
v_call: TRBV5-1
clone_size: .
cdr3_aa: CASSFGSHNEQFF
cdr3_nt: TGCGCCAGCAGCTTCGGCAGCCACAATGAGCAGTTCTTC

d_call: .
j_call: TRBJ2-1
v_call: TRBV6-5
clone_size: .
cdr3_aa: CASRSPQGHEQFF
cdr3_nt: TGTGCCAGCAGGTCTCCCCAGGGCCATGAGCAGTTCTTC

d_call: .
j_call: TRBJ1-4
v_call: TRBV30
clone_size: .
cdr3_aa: CAWSRWGLTNEKLFF
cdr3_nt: TGTGCCTGGAGTCGGTGGGGTCTAACTAATGAAAAACTGTTTTTT

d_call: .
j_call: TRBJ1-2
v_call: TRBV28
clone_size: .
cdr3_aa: CASRLSNYGYTF
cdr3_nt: TGTGCCAGCAGACTTTCTAACTATGGCTACACCTTC

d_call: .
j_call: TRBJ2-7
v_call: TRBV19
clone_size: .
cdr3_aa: CASTSSSYEQYF
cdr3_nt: TGTGCCAGTACCTCCTCGTCCTACGAGCAGTACTTC

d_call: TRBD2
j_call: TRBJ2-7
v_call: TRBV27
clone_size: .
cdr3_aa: CASRLAGADEQYF
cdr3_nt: TGTGCCAGCAGACTAGCGGGGGCAGACGAGCAGTACTTC

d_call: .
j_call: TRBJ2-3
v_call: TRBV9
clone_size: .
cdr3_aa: CASSSRDFPSTDTQYF
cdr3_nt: TGTGCCAGCAGCTCCCGGGACTTTCCTAGCACAGATACGCAGTATTTT

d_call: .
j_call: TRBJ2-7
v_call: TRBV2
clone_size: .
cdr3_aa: CASGGINYEQYF
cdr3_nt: TGTGCCAGCGGGGGGATAAACTACGAGCAGTACTTC

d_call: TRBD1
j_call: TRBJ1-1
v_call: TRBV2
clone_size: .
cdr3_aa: CASSTPLFLTGIMNTEAFF
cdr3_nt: TGTGCCAGCAGTACCCCCTTATTTTTGACAGGGATCATGAACACTGAAGCTTTCTTT

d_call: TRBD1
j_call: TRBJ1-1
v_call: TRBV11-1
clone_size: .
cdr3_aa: CASSPLRQGAGTEAFF
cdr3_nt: TGTGCCAGCAGCCCGTTAAGACAGGGGGCCGGCACTGAAGCTTTCTTT

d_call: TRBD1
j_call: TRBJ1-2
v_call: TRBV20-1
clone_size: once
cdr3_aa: CSASRRTGGEGYTF
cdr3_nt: TGCAGTGCTAGTCGCCGGACAGGCGGTGAGGGCTACACCTTC

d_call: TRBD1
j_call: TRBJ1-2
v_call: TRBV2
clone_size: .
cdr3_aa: CASWDRGRNGYTF
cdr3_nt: TGTGCCAGCTGGGACAGGGGGCGTAATGGCTACACCTTC

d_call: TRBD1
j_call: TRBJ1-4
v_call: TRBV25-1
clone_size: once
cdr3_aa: CASSASTGGNEKLFF
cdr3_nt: TGTGCCAGCAGTGCCTCGACAGGGGGCAATGAAAAACTGTTTTTT